This T cell receptor (beta chain) was identified in a study of T cell changes during pregnancy in multiple sclerosis (dated by TCRdb to the late 2010s). For the wider study: The study looked at changes in the T cell repertoire across pregnancy in women with multiple sclerosis.

In the germline V gene (reference sequence), CDR1 corresponds to SGHNT and CDR2 to YYREEE. The CDR3 spans 15 residues, from the cysteine through the phenylalanine. Only the CDR3 DNA is retained, 45 bases long and in frame from the first base. V is cut by 4 bases and J by 3 bases, and the space between the germline ends is 13 bases. Libraries were made using the immunoSEQ multiplex PCR assay. Imported from immuneACCESS, the table was reduced by TCRdb to in-frame sequences with V and J called. These copies leave out some clones; in studies compared against another copy, an unresolved V gene accounts for under half, and the cause of the remainder is not known. The sample has tens of thousands of clones on record, around 89% of them singletons. Together, the top ten hold 5.5% to 8% of the sample. Notes on this clone: The clone's antigen remains unknown. The sample holds no much larger clone one base away, and base qualities are not on file.

The sequenced sample was CD8+ T cells from peripheral blood mononuclear cells, obtained in the second trimester of pregnancy. This clonotype originated in a female donor with multiple sclerosis, enrolled in a pregnancy study. The chain links TRBV5-4 with TRBJ1-4; the D gene identity is not certain. CDR3 sequence: CASSNYPQANEKLFF. The DNA sequence is TGTGCCAGCAGCAATTACCCCCAGGCTAATGAAAAACTGTTTTTT.